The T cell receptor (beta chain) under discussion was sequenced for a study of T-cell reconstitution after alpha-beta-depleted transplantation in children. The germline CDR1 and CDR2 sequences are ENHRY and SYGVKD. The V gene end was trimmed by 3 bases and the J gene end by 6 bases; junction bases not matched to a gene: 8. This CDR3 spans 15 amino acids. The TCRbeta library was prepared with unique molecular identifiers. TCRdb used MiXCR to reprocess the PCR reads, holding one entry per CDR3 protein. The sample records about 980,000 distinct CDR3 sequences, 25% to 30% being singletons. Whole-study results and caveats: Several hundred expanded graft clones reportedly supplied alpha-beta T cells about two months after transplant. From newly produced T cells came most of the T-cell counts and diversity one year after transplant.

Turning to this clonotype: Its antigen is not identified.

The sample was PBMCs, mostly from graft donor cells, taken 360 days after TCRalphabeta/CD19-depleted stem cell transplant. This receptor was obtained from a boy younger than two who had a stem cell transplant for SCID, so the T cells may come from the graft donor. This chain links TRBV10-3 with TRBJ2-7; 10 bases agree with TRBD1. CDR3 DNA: TGTGCCATCAGTGATACCGGGACAGGGGTTCGCGAGCAGTACTTC. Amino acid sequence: CAISDTGTGVREQYF.